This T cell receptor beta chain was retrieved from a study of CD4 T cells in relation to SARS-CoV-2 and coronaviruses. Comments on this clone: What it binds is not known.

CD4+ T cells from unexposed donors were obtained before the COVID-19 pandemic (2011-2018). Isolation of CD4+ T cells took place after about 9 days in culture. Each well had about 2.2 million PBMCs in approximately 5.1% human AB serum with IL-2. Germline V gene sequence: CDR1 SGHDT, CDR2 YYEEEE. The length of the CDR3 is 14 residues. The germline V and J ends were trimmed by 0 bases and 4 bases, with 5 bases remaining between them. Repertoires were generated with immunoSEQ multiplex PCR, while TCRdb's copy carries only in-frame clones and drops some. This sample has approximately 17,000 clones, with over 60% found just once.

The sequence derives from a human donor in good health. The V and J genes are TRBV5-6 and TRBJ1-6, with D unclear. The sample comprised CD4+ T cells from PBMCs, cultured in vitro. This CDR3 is CASSLEDYNSPLHF. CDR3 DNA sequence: TGTGCCAGCAGCTTGGAGGATTATAATTCACCCCTCCACTTT.